This T cell receptor beta chain was found in a study of blood T cell repertoires in COVID-19. CDR3 length: 17 amino acids. The V and J ends lost 6 bases and 7 bases, in that order; junction bases with no gene match: 11. Germline CDR1 and CDR2: MNHEY and SVGEGT. Original methodology: Reference gene primer amplification gave estimated nucleated cell counts. Only in-frame clones appear in the TCRdb table, and some are missing; sequencing was by immunoSEQ multiplex PCR. V and J calls and clone size follow that table, whereas D and trimming were derived from the DNA. The sample holds 200,000 or so clones; roughly 80% are singletons and the top ten take roughly a tenth.

The sequencing input was peripheral blood. V is TRBV6-2 or TRBV6-3 and J is TRBJ2-2; 13 bases map to TRBD2. This clonotype was sampled from a woman of 80 years or more with COVID-19, enrolled during active disease. The CDR3: CASSLLAGGPQGGELFF. DNA for the CDR3: TGTGCCAGCAGCCTACTAGCGGGGGGGCCTCAAGGCGGGGAGCTGTTTTTT.